This T cell receptor (beta chain) was observed in a study of blood T cell repertoires in COVID-19. Study context: From T cells, B-cell-depleted T cells, or PBMCs came the material, which was cDNA or gDNA.

Sequenced by immunoSEQ multiplex PCR; TCRdb stores in-frame clones only, minus some. The table has about 380,000 clones, roughly 91% seen once. The cohort comprised adults aged 18 to 89 years residing in about two dozen US areas. Assignments of participants to cohorts depended upon their own reported clinical history. For recovered donors of Cohort 3, there were two negative PCRs, clearance, or symptom resolution. To note about this clone: One end of the junction is discordant with germline, which a read error may explain.

This CDR3 has 16 amino acids. CDR1 and CDR2 from the germline V gene are SSHAT and FNYEAQ (reference sequence). The chain uses TRBV7-7 and TRBJ1-5; D is perhaps TRBD1 (6 bases). The TCR sequence derives from a woman aged 18-35 years who had recovered from COVID-19. Sequencing was performed on PBMCs or T cells enriched from blood (not recorded which). CDR3 residues: CASSLYRGASGQPQHF. The CDR3 nucleotides read TGTGCTAGCAGCTTATATCGGGGGGCGTCAGGTCAGCCCCAGCATTTT. The full variable domain, rest sourced from reference TRBV7-7 and TRBJ1-5, is GAGVSQSPRYKVTKRGQDVTLRCDPISSHATLYWYQQALGQGPEFLTYFNYEAQPDKSGLPSDRFSAERPEGSISTLTIQRTEQRDSAMYRCASSLYRGASGQPQHFGDGTRLSIL.